Below are 15 T cell receptor beta chains sequenced from a single sample in a study of PD-L1 blockade in urothelial cancer listed by TCRdb under 2017. Library method: the immunoSEQ multiplex PCR assay. TCRdb provides this immuneACCESS table in a form limited to in-frame rearrangements. Some clones are lacking; in checked studies, under half of them reflect an unresolved V gene, and why the rest are absent is not known. This sample has about 45,000 clones in its table, and more than 70% of those were observed once. 3.9% of the sample is held by the ten biggest clonotypes. Sequenced here: PBMCs, sampled around atezolizumab (anti-PD-L1) treatment. The source is an elderly man with urothelial cancer.

Concerning this clone itself: Different DNA sequences within this sample yield the same CDR3. The chain links TRBV7-9 to TRBJ1-4; 8 positions match TRBD1. This CDR3 contains 16 residues. Germline lookup yields CDR1 SEHNR and CDR2 FQNEAQ (reference sequence). V lost 4 bases and J lost 3; bases outside the gene matches: 7. This CDR3 is CASSSDRGRANEKLFF. The CDR3 DNA is TGTGCCAGCAGCTCCGACAGGGGAAGAGCTAATGAAAAACTGTTTTTT.

The chain joins TRBV11-2 to TRBJ2-7; weak D call: TRBD1 (6 bases). V was pared by 4 bases and J by 6 bases, with 22 bases between. Germline assignment: CDR1 SGHAT and CDR2 FQNNGV. The CDR3 loop spans 16 amino acids. Written as DNA, the CDR3 is TGTGCCAGCAGCTCACCCTTTACTCTACAGGGTATCGAGCAGTACTTC. It codes for CASSSPFTLQGIEQYF.

The gene calls are TRBV5-1 and TRBJ2-1; 7 bases are shared with TRBD1. Trimming at V came to 0 bases and at J to 16 bases, leaving 10 bases not matched to a gene. Germline V lookup: CDR1 SGHRS, CDR2 YFSETQ. The CDR3 covers 13 residues. This CDR3 reads CASSLEPGRGKFF. The DNA for the CDR3 is TGCGCCAGCAGCTTGGAACCGGGCAGGGGGAAATTCTTC.

This clone has only one observation. The rearrangement joins TRBV10-2 to TRBJ1-5; a possible D gene is TRBD1 (5 bases). The CDR3 is made up of 13 amino acids. V was trimmed by 3 bases and J by 7 bases, leaving 10 bases between them. The germline V gene encodes CDR1 WSHSY and CDR2 SAAADI. The CDR3 protein is CASSDQGLQPQHF. Written as DNA, the CDR3 is TGCGCCAGCAGTGATCAGGGTTTGCAGCCCCAGCATTTT.

The chain is built from TRBV2 and TRBJ1-2; 7 nucleotides agree with TRBD1. Per germline, CDR1 SNHLY and CDR2 FYNNEI. This CDR3 region has 15 residues. V lost 0 bases, J lost 4 bases, and 5 bases stayed unmatched. The CDR3 sequence: CASSEARSGGYGYTF. In nucleotides, the CDR3 is TGTGCCAGCAGTGAAGCAAGGTCAGGGGGCTATGGCTACACCTTC.

The chain combines TRBV27 with TRBJ1-3; TRBD1 aligns across 7 bases. The germline gives CDR1 MNHEY, CDR2 SMNVEV (reference sequence). This CDR3 has 18 residues. The junction had 11 bases not matched to a gene; V was cut back by 3 bases and J by 0 bases. The CDR3 DNA sequence: TGTGCCAGCAGTTTCTCGGCGACTCCAGGGGGCTCTGGAAACACCATATATTTT. Its translation: CASSFSATPGGSGNTIYF.

The V call is TRBV20-1, the J call TRBJ2-7, with D possibly being TRBD1 (6 bases). Germline CDR1 DFQATT, CDR2 SNEGSKA (reference sequence). V lost 6 bases to trimming and J lost 6 bases, with 12 bases between them. The CDR3 has 11 residues. CDR3 sequence reads: CSAAGVGEQYF. CDR3 DNA: TGCAGTGCCGCAGGGGTAGGCGAGCAGTACTTC.

The CDR3 DNA is TGTGCCAGCTCACCCGGACTGGGAAACACCATATATTTT. Amino acid sequence: CASSPGLGNTIYF. The chain carries TRBV18 and TRBJ1-3; D is ambiguous. The germline V and J ends were trimmed by 3 bases and 4 bases, with 7 bases remaining between them. The germline gives CDR1 KGHSH, CDR2 LQKENI. CDR3 size: 13 residues.

V gene TRBV2 combines with J gene TRBJ1-1; possibly TRBD1 for D (6 bases). Looked up from germline, CDR1 is SNHLY and CDR2 is FYNNEI. Trimming pared 6 bases from V and 2 bases from J, leaving 10 bases between. The CDR3 runs to 13 residues. In DNA, the CDR3 is TGTGCCAGCAGGGACAGCGCCAACACTGAAGCTTTCTTT. It codes for CASRDSANTEAFF.

The V and J genes are TRBV10-3 and TRBJ2-7; D is uncertain. V was pared by 0 bases and J by 6 bases, with 9 bases between. The CDR3 runs to 13 residues. Germline values: CDR1 ENHRY, CDR2 SYGVKD. This CDR3 reads CAISESSVSEQYF. In DNA, the CDR3 is TGTGCCATCAGTGAGTCTTCTGTGAGCGAGCAGTACTTC.

The chain recombines TRBV14 with TRBJ2-7, with a possible D match to TRBD2 (6 bases). The V gene's germline CDR1 is SGHDN and CDR2 FVKESK. The CDR3 is 15 amino acids. Trimming took 0 bases from V and 2 from J, leaving 11 bases between them. This chain's CDR3 is CASSQDHGRTYEQYF. CDR3 coding DNA: TGTGCCAGCAGCCAAGATCACGGGAGAACCTACGAGCAGTACTTC.

The chain joins TRBV5-1 to TRBJ1-5; D unclear. V was shortened by 0 bases and J by 3 bases, with 10 bases between the two germline ends. Germline V gene lookup returns CDR1 SGHRS and CDR2 YFSETQ. The CDR3 loop spans 15 amino acids. CDR3 DNA: TGCGCCAGCAGCTTGGATCCAGGCCTCAATCAGCCCCAGCATTTT. This translates into CASSLDPGLNQPQHF.

The rearrangement joins TRBV2 to TRBJ2-3; D remains unclear. Germline V gene lookup returns CDR1 SNHLY and CDR2 FYNNEI. V was clipped by 3 bases and J by 7 bases, with 14 bases between them. The CDR3 spans 14 residues. This chain's CDR3 is CASSDSGTPYTQYF. In DNA, the CDR3 is TGTGCCAGCAGTGATTCGGGTACGCCGTATACGCAGTATTTT.

The J gene is TRBJ2-7, the V gene TRBV30; 7 nucleotides match TRBD2. Germline V gene data show CDR1 as GTSNPN and CDR2 as SVGIG (reference sequence). The junction had 6 bases not matched to a gene; V was cut back by 4 bases and J by 6 bases. This CDR3 is 12 amino acids long. The CDR3 region is CAWTKGGTEQYF. The CDR3 nucleotides are TGTGCCTGGACTAAGGGAGGGACCGAGCAGTACTTC.

This sequence joins TRBV19 and TRBJ1-1, with D unresolved. In germline, CDR1 is LNHDA, CDR2 SQIVND (reference sequence). The CDR3 contains 14 residues. Trimming pared 7 bases from V and 10 bases from J, leaving 22 bases between. The CDR3 DNA is TGTGCCAGTAAGCGAGGTTTAGACGAGGTAAGAGCTTTCTTT. Protein sequence: CASKRGLDEVRAFF.